This T cell receptor (beta chain) was recorded in a study of beta chain features in type 1 diabetes. Study results and limitations: All four CD4+ subsets of Type 1 diabetes patients contained TCRB CDR3s that were moderately but significantly shorter. Patients with type 1 diabetes showed fewer VDJ junction insertions and more deletions.

Worth noting for this clone: What it recognizes is unknown.

The authors sorted CD4+ naive, central memory, regulatory and stem cell-like memory cells via CD45RO/CCR7/CD25/CD127/CD95/CD27. Once sorted, every population was more than 98% pure. V lost 7 bases to trimming and J lost 4 bases, with 7 bases between them. CDR1 is MGHDK and CDR2 is SYGVNS in the germline V gene. The CDR3 contains 11 residues. What was sequenced were expressed TCRB transcripts, since all of the isolated RNA had been reverse transcribed. The assay was immunoSEQ multiplex PCR, and TCRdb's table has in-frame clones only and misses some. The data hold 95,000 to 150,000 clones, with about 16% observed a single time.

Sample: central memory CD4+ T cells from blood. The origin of this receptor is a man in his thirties or forties with type 1 diabetes. This chain joins TRBV25-1 and TRBJ1-1; D call uncertain. The CDR3 DNA reads as TGTGCCAGCAAGGCGGCCACTGAAGCTTTCTTT. Encoded protein: CASKAATEAFF.